Below, 26 T cell receptor beta chains from the same sample are listed, as sequenced in a study of blood T cell repertoires in COVID-19 (dated by TCRdb to the early 2020s). The library was prepared using the immunoSEQ multiplex PCR assay. TCRdb retrieved this table from immuneACCESS and kept in-frame rearrangements only. Not all clones are present; in checked studies, unresolved V genes account for under half, and no reason is known for the remainder. Within this sample are some 180,000 clones, with around 85% of them counted one time only. The top ten clonotypes cover more than 5.5% of the sample. Sequencing was done on a sample of PBMCs or T cells enriched from blood (not recorded which). Source of these receptors: a man aged 35 to 55 who had recovered from COVID-19.

The chain combines TRBV5-6 with TRBJ2-5; the match to TRBD2 covers 12 bases. The CDR3 has 18 residues. In germline, CDR1 is SGHDT, CDR2 YYEEEE. V trimming: 0 bases; J trimming: 4 bases; junction bases outside the gene matches: 10. CDR3 in DNA: TGTGCCAGCAGCTTGGGGCTAGCGGGAGGGCCGGGGGTAGAGACCCAGTACTTC. Protein product: CASSLGLAGGPGVETQYF.

The chain combines TRBV15 with TRBJ1-1, with 7 bases fitting TRBD1. Per the germline V gene, CDR1 is LNHNV and CDR2 is YYDKDF (reference sequence). The CDR3 has 15 amino acids. J gave up 7 bases and V 1 base, and 9 bases lay outside the gene matches. CDR3 in DNA: TGTGCCACCAGCAGAGCGGGCAGGGGGTCGGTTGAAGCTTTCTTT. Protein: CATSRAGRGSVEAFF.

CDR3 bases: TGTGCCATCAGTGAGTCCGGGGTCTCTCAGCCCCAGCATTTT. Its protein product is CAISESGVSQPQHF. This rearrangement joins TRBV10-3 to TRBJ1-5; D is unclear. The CDR3 sequence is 14 residues long. The germline V and J ends were trimmed by 0 bases and 6 bases, with 9 bases remaining between them. Germline lookup yields CDR1 ENHRY and CDR2 SYGVKD.

The chain joins TRBV5-1 to TRBJ1-3; tentative D call: TRBD1 (5 bases). The CDR3 totals 15 residues. Per the germline V gene, CDR1 is SGHRS and CDR2 is YFSETQ. Between the trimmed V and J ends, which lost 0 bases and 3 bases, there was a span of 10 bases. CDR3 DNA sequence: TGCGCCAGCAGCTTGGATACGGGGGGTGGAAACACCATATATTTT. Translating it yields CASSLDTGGGNTIYF.

In this sample, this clone turned up once. The J gene is TRBJ2-1, the V gene TRBV27; TRBD2 matches at 12 bases. Germline CDR1 is MNHEY and CDR2 is SMNVEV (reference sequence). The V and J ends lost 7 bases and 6 bases, in that order; junction bases with no gene match: 16. This CDR3 region has 18 residues. The CDR3 loop reads CASIRLAGGLSEGNEQFF. CDR3 DNA: TGTGCCAGCATCCGCCTAGCGGGAGGGCTATCGGAAGGCAATGAGCAGTTCTTC.

The chain joins TRBV30 to TRBJ2-7; weak D call: TRBD1 (7 bases). There are 14 residues in the CDR3. CDR1 is GTSNPN and CDR2 is SVGIG in the germline V gene (reference sequence). The germline V and J ends were trimmed by 0 bases and 5 bases, with 14 bases remaining between them. In DNA, the CDR3 is TGTGCCTGGAGTGTACAGGGCAGGGGGGACGAGCAGTACTTC. It yields the protein CAWSVQGRGDEQYF.

Comments on this clone: At the DNA level, this CDR3 is encoded by other sequences in the same sample as well. The chain recombines TRBV9 with TRBJ2-1, with TRBD1 identical over 7 bases. The germline V gene encodes CDR1 SGDLS and CDR2 YYNGEE. The V gene end was trimmed by 3 bases and the J gene end by 4 bases; junction bases not matched to a gene: 7. The CDR3 totals 15 residues. The CDR3 bases are TGTGCCAGCAGCGCCCGGGACAGCCCTTACAATGAGCAGTTCTTC. Translating it yields CASSARDSPYNEQFF.

The J gene is TRBJ2-7, the V gene TRBV2, with TRBD1 identical over 8 bases. Germline V gene lookup returns CDR1 SNHLY and CDR2 FYNNEI. The CDR3 covers 13 residues. V shed 8 bases, J shed 6 bases, and the junction held 9 bases outside the gene matches. CDR3 loop: CASSVGQGGEQYF. Here the CDR3 DNA reads TGTGCCAGCTCGGTCGGACAGGGCGGCGAGCAGTACTTC.

The chain carries TRBV4-2 and TRBJ2-7; D not resolved. The CDR3 extends over 15 amino acids. Germline CDR1 is LGHNA and CDR2 is YNFKEQ. V shed 1 base and J shed 0 bases, with 10 bases lying between them. This CDR3 is CASSQVTAHSYEQYF. The CDR3 nucleotides are TGTGCCAGCAGCCAAGTTACCGCACACTCCTACGAGCAGTACTTC.

The chain joins TRBV5-8 to TRBJ2-1; 7 bases agree with TRBD2. Germline trimming cut 2 bases from V and 6 bases from J; bases unmatched to any gene: 11. The CDR3 spans 16 residues. Germline lookup yields CDR1 SGHTS and CDR2 YDEGEE. DNA for the CDR3: TGTGCCAGCAGCTTTCCGATTAGGCTAGCGGCCAATGAGCAGTTCTTC. The encoded protein is CASSFPIRLAANEQFF.

This chain connects TRBV7-2 to TRBJ2-2; D may be TRBD1 (5 bases). CDR3 length: 15 amino acids. V dropped 5 bases and J dropped 5 bases, with 15 bases sitting between them. CDR1 is SGHTA and CDR2 is FQGNSA in the germline V gene. CDR3 nucleotide sequence: TGTGCCAGCAGCCCCTCGACAGTGTGGACCGGGGAGCTGTTTTTT. Its translation: CASSPSTVWTGELFF.

This chain links TRBV9 with TRBJ1-5; the D is unclear. V gave up 0 bases and J gave up 5 bases, with 18 bases separating them. CDR1 and CDR2 from the germline V gene are SGDLS and YYNGEE. This CDR3 is 17 amino acids long. CDR3 DNA: TGTGCCAGCAGCGTAGATCCGGTGAACAGCCCCGATCAGCCCCAGCATTTT. Translating it yields CASSVDPVNSPDQPQHF. Full variable domain (remainder filled in from reference TRBV9 and TRBJ1-5): DSGVTQTPKHLITATGQRVTLRCSPRSGDLSVYWYQQSLDQGLQFLIQYYNGEERAKGNILERFSAQQFPDLHSELNLSSLELGDSALYFCASSVDPVNSPDQPQHFGDGTRLSIL.

V and J are TRBV30 and TRBJ1-2; TRBD1 is a possible D gene (6 bases). Trimming shortened V by 5 bases and J by 4 bases, and 14 bases separated the two germline ends. CDR1 GTSNPN and CDR2 SVGIG come from the germline V gene (reference sequence). This CDR3 has 13 residues. This chain's CDR3 is CAWGGAFGYGYTF. Written as DNA, the CDR3 is TGTGCCTGGGGGGGGGCCTTCGGCTATGGCTACACCTTC.

This chain joins TRBV5-4 and TRBJ1-6, with TRBD1 matching over 11 bases. Trimming cost V 4 bases and J 8 bases; bases outside gene matches: 8. The CDR3 extends over 16 amino acids. Germline lookup yields CDR1 SGHNT and CDR2 YYREEE (reference sequence). For the CDR3, the DNA is TGTGCCAGCAGCCCCCCGGGACAGGGGGAATATTCACCCCTCCACTTT. This sequence encodes CASSPPGQGEYSPLHF. The complete variable domain, with remaining parts taken from reference TRBV5-4 and TRBJ1-6, reads ETGVTQSPTHLIKTRGQQVTLRCSSQSGHNTVSWYQQALGQGPQFIFQYYREEENGRGNFPPRFSGLQFPNYSSELNVNALELDDSALYLCASSPPGQGEYSPLHFGNGTRLTVT.

V is TRBV3-1 (or the pseudogene TRBV3-2) and J is TRBJ1-1; D is perhaps TRBD1 (6 bases). V lost 6 bases and J lost 8, with 16 bases in between. Germline assignment: CDR1 LGHDT and CDR2 YNNKEL (reference sequence). The CDR3 length is 13 residues. The CDR3 bases are TGTGCCAGCAGTCTCACAGGGTCTTGGGAAGCTTTCTTT. It is translated as CASSLTGSWEAFF.

To note about this clone: The same CDR3 also results from other DNA sequences found in this sample. This sequence joins TRBV12-3 or TRBV12-4 and TRBJ1-1; the D is unclear. CDR3 size: 12 residues. Trimming stripped 3 bases from V and 4 bases from J, with 6 bases between. The CDR3 DNA sequence: TGTGCCAGCAGTTTCACGGGCACTGAAGCTTTCTTT. It encodes CASSFTGTEAFF.

This chain uses TRBV6-5 with TRBJ1-2; perhaps TRBD1 as D (6 bases). The CDR3 contains 12 residues. CDR1 is MNHEY, CDR2 SVGAGI, per germline. V lost 6 bases and J 7 bases, leaving 12 bases between the germline ends. DNA of the CDR3: TGTGCCAGCAGAGGAAACAGGGTTGGCTACACCTTC. It is translated as CASRGNRVGYTF.

In DNA, the CDR3 is TGTGCCACCAGGGTAGGGACATGGCAGCCCCAGCATTTT. The encoded protein is CATRVGTWQPQHF. This chain links TRBV28 with TRBJ1-5; a possible D gene is TRBD1 (6 bases). The ends were cut back, 10 bases at V and 7 bases at J, with 17 bases in the middle. From germline, CDR1 is MDHEN and CDR2 SYDVKM. The CDR3 is 13 amino acids.

This chain connects TRBV6-5 to TRBJ2-5; D might be TRBD1 (6 bases). Germline CDR1 is MNHEY and CDR2 is SVGAGI. This CDR3 region has 15 residues. V dropped 4 bases and J dropped 4 bases, with 16 bases sitting between them. CDR3 DNA sequence: TGTGCCAGCAGTTCTGTGGGGGCCCGCGGAGAGACCCAGTACTTC. Its translation is CASSSVGARGETQYF.

This clone appeared once. The chain carries TRBV19 and TRBJ1-4, with D maybe TRBD1 (6 bases). CDR3 length: 15 amino acids. CDR1 LNHDA and CDR2 SQIVND come from the germline V gene (reference sequence). The V gene lost 8 bases and the J gene lost 2 bases, with 15 bases spanning the gap. CDR3 bases: TGTGCCAGTGCACCATCAGGGGTCACTAATGAAAAACTGTTTTTT. This codes for CASAPSGVTNEKLFF.

The V and J genes are TRBV3-1 (or the pseudogene TRBV3-2) and TRBJ1-2; the D is unclear. The CDR3 extends over 13 amino acids. The germline V gene encodes CDR1 LGHDT and CDR2 YNNKEL (reference sequence). Trimming cost V 2 bases and J 8 bases, with 12 bases left between them. CDR3 sequence reads: CASSQFGVEGYTF. In DNA, the CDR3 is TGTGCCAGCAGCCAATTCGGGGTCGAGGGCTACACCTTC.

The V and J genes are TRBV2 and TRBJ1-2; 7 bases map to TRBD1. With 5 bases clipped from V and 11 bases from J, the junction kept 8 bases outside the gene matches. CDR1 is SNHLY and CDR2 is FYNNEI in the germline V gene. The CDR3 length is 12 residues. CDR3 protein: CASSTRQGAYTF. In DNA, the CDR3 is TGTGCCAGCAGTACCCGACAGGGTGCGTACACCTTC.

The V call is TRBV29-1, the J call TRBJ2-7; the D is unclear. Trimming took off 3 bases at V and 1 base at J, with 13 bases between the two ends. The germline CDR1 and CDR2 sequences are SQVTM and ANQGSEA. The CDR3 contains 14 residues. The CDR3 DNA is TGCAGCGTTGATTTCGGGTCCGGATCCTACGAGCAGTACTTC. Residues: CSVDFGSGSYEQYF.

The V gene is TRBV28, the J gene TRBJ1-2; D possibly corresponds to TRBD1 (5 bases). Germline values: CDR1 MDHEN, CDR2 SYDVKM. The CDR3 consists of 14 residues. Trimming shortened V by 5 bases and J by 2 bases, and 12 bases separated the two germline ends. The CDR3 DNA reads as TGTGCCAGCAGTCCCCAGACAGTAAACTATGGCTACACCTTC. Amino acid sequence: CASSPQTVNYGYTF.

This clone has just a few counts. The gene calls are TRBV27 and TRBJ2-7, with TRBD2 matching 7 bases. The CDR3 sequence is 16 residues long. The germline gives CDR1 MNHEY, CDR2 SMNVEV (reference sequence). J gave up 5 bases and V 5 bases, and 15 bases lay outside the gene matches. The CDR3 DNA is TGTGCCAGCAGTCCTGCAGGCGGGAGACCAAACCACGAGCAGTACTTC. Translated: CASSPAGGRPNHEQYF.

CDR3: CASRGSGANQPQHF. CDR3 bases: TGTGCCAGCAGAGGATCGGGAGCAAATCAGCCCCAGCATTTT. V and J are TRBV27 and TRBJ1-5; D is undetermined. Trimming left V 6 bases short and J 4 bases short, with 13 bases between. Germline V gene sequence: CDR1 MNHEY, CDR2 SMNVEV (reference sequence). There are 14 residues in the CDR3.